Listed below are T cell receptor beta chains from one sample, sequenced in a study of blood T cell repertoires in COVID-19. TCRdb keeps only in-frame clones here, not all; method: immunoSEQ multiplex PCR. The sample yields 130,000 or so clones, about 82% seen once. The sequencing input was peripheral blood. These receptor sequences come from a woman in her fifties or sixties with acute or convalescent COVID-19. Each CDR3 is given with its conserved first and last residue. A D gene is named only where the DNA matches it firmly. Only part of the rows carry a size: once, few, many, or a class if the clone is expanded.

TRBV6-6	NA	TRBJ2-7	TRBD1	CASSFTPVTGFEQYF	TGTGCCAGCAGTTTCACTCCGGTGACAGGGTTCGAGCAGTACTTC
TRBV5-1	NA	TRBJ2-3	NA	CASSLTQTLGPTDTQYF	TGCGCCAGCAGCTTAACACAGACCTTGGGGCCCACAGATACGCAGTATTTT
TRBV6-5	NA	TRBJ1-3	NA	CASSLQAGNTIYF	TGTGCCAGCAGCTTACAGGCTGGAAACACCATATATTTT
TRBV30	once	TRBJ2-5	NA	CACRDLEETQYF	TGTGCCTGTCGGGACTTAGAGGAGACCCAGTACTTC
TRBV9	NA	TRBJ2-6	NA	CASSVFQAGANVLTF	TGTGCCAGCAGCGTCTTCCAGGCTGGGGCCAACGTCCTGACTTTC
TRBV5-6	NA	TRBJ2-5	TRBD1	CASSLAGQGAETQYF	TGTGCCAGCAGCTTGGCCGGGCAGGGGGCCGAGACCCAGTACTTC
TRBV9	NA	TRBJ1-1	NA	CASSPGGNTEAFF	TGTGCCAGCAGCCCGGGAGGGAACACTGAAGCTTTCTTT
TRBV5-5	NA	TRBJ2-5	TRBD2	CASSSSGGGKTQYF	TGTGCCAGCAGCTCTAGCGGGGGTGGGAAGACCCAGTACTTC
TRBV11-2	NA	TRBJ2-2	TRBD2	CASSRGLARTGELFF	TGTGCCAGCAGCCGGGGACTAGCGAGAACCGGGGAGCTGTTTTTT
TRBV10-3	NA	TRBJ2-7	NA	CAMARDTPFEQYF	TGTGCCATGGCCCGGGACACCCCATTCGAGCAGTACTTC
TRBV5-1	NA	TRBJ2-1	TRBD2	CASSLAVAGGPLRNEQFF	TGCGCCAGCAGCTTGGCCGTAGCGGGGGGGCCTTTAAGGAATGAGCAGTTCTTC
TRBV4-1	NA	TRBJ2-7	TRBD2	CASSQEKRGDNYEQYF	TGCGCCAGCAGCCAAGAAAAGCGGGGGGACAATTACGAGCAGTACTTC
TRBV3-1/TRBV3-2	once	TRBJ2-3	TRBD2	CASSHGSGGITDTQYF	TGTGCCAGCAGCCATGGGAGCGGGGGGATCACAGATACGCAGTATTTT
TRBV21-1	NA	TRBJ1-2	NA	CASGTGVYGYTF	TGTGCCAGCGGTACAGGGGTCTATGGCTACACCTTC
TRBV25-1	NA	TRBJ2-1	TRBD2	CASSAGHGLAGGNEQFF	TGTGCCAGCAGTGCTGGTCATGGACTAGCGGGGGGCAATGAGCAGTTCTTC
TRBV19	NA	TRBJ2-5	NA	CASSMGGTQETQYF	TGTGCCAGTAGTATGGGAGGTACCCAAGAGACCCAGTACTTC
TRBV9	NA	TRBJ2-5	NA	CASSAGPPETQYF	TGTGCCAGCAGCGCAGGCCCTCCAGAGACCCAGTACTTC
TRBV5-1	NA	TRBJ2-7	TRBD2	CASRYGLAGDEQYF	TGCGCCAGCAGATACGGACTAGCGGGGGACGAGCAGTACTTC
TRBV15	NA	TRBJ2-1	TRBD1	CATSTGTGAYNEQFF	TGTGCCACCAGTACCGGGACAGGGGCCTACAATGAGCAGTTCTTC
TRBV10-2	NA	TRBJ2-7	TRBD1	CASSEPPGTGSDEQYF	TGCGCCAGCAGTGAGCCCCCCGGGACAGGGTCGGACGAGCAGTACTTC
TRBV10-3	once	TRBJ1-2	TRBD1	CAISEPGQSLYGYTF	TGTGCCATCAGTGAGCCGGGACAGTCTTTATATGGCTACACCTTC
TRBV20-1	NA	TRBJ2-7	TRBD1	CSASGTGVRGEQYF	TGCAGTGCTAGTGGGACAGGGGTAAGGGGCGAGCAGTACTTC
TRBV19	NA	TRBJ2-2	NA	CASTRDTGELFF	TGTGCCAGTACCCGGGACACCGGGGAGCTGTTTTTT
TRBV18	NA	TRBJ2-2	TRBD2	CASSPPAAGGHTGELFF	TGTGCCAGCTCACCACCGGCAGCGGGGGGTCACACCGGGGAGCTGTTTTTT
TRBV5-1	NA	TRBJ2-3	TRBD2	CASSPEASGGATDTQYF	TGCGCCAGCAGCCCGGAGGCTAGCGGGGGGGCTACAGATACGCAGTATTTT
TRBV4-3	NA	TRBJ2-2	NA	CASSRRGGVNTGELFF	TGCGCCAGCAGCCGGAGGGGGGGTGTGAACACCGGGGAGCTGTTTTTT
TRBV19	NA	TRBJ1-1	NA	CASIRAGETEAFF	TGTGCCAGTATTCGAGCGGGGGAAACTGAAGCTTTCTTT
TRBV4-1	NA	TRBJ2-4	NA	CASSPDEGLSKNIQYF	TGCGCCAGCAGCCCTGACGAGGGACTGTCCAAAAACATTCAGTACTTC
TRBV28	once	TRBJ2-1	TRBD1	CASSPWTGGAYNEQFF	TGTGCCAGCAGTCCTTGGACAGGGGGGGCCTACAATGAGCAGTTCTTC
TRBV15	NA	TRBJ2-7	TRBD1	CATSLGTGEQYF	TGTGCCACCAGCTTGGGGACAGGGGAGCAGTACTTC
TRBV30	NA	TRBJ2-3	NA	CAWRRRRAGDTQYF	TGTGCCTGGAGACGGAGAAGAGCAGGGGATACGCAGTATTTT
TRBV14	NA	TRBJ2-3	NA	CASSRDFGGTDTQYF	TGTGCCAGCAGCCGTGATTTCGGGGGCACAGATACGCAGTATTTT
TRBV6-5	once	TRBJ2-5	NA	CASNPTALQETQYF	TGTGCCAGCAATCCGACAGCACTCCAAGAGACCCAGTACTTC
TRBV28	NA	TRBJ2-7	TRBD1	CASSPRTGWRSYEQYF	TGTGCCAGCAGCCCTCGGACAGGATGGCGCTCCTACGAGCAGTACTTC
TRBV30	NA	TRBJ1-6	TRBD1	CAWSGLTGPNSPLHF	TGTGCCTGGAGTGGGCTGACAGGGCCTAATTCACCCCTCCACTTT
TRBV28	NA	TRBJ1-4	TRBD1	CASSSPGQGGEKLFF	TGTGCCAGCAGTTCCCCCGGACAGGGAGGGGAAAAACTGTTTTTT
TRBV6-1	few	TRBJ1-5	NA	CASSESGHSNQPQHF	TGTGCCAGCAGTGAATCGGGACATAGCAATCAGCCCCAGCATTTT
TRBV28	NA	TRBJ2-2	NA	CASSPDSGLNTGELFF	TGTGCCAGCAGTCCCGACAGTGGGCTGAACACCGGGGAGCTGTTTTTT
TRBV6-5	NA	TRBJ2-1	NA	CASSPTGGPYNEQFF	TGTGCCAGCAGTCCGACAGGTGGGCCGTACAATGAGCAGTTCTTC
TRBV28	NA	TRBJ2-1	TRBD1	CASGRQGPFLNEQFF	TGTGCCAGCGGCCGACAGGGGCCTTTTTTGAATGAGCAGTTCTTC
TRBV6-5	once	TRBJ2-7	NA	CASSAGTYEQYF	TGTGCCAGCAGCGCCGGGACCTACGAGCAGTACTTC
TRBV28	NA	TRBJ2-1	TRBD2	CASSSYSGGLNEQFF	TGTGCCAGCAGTTCTTATAGCGGGGGCCTCAATGAGCAGTTCTTC
TRBV12-5	NA	TRBJ2-3	TRBD2	CASGLAGGDTQYF	TGTGCTAGTGGTCTAGCGGGGGGGGATACGCAGTATTTT
TRBV4-1	once	TRBJ2-7	NA	CASSPSPGLAYEQYF	TGCGCCAGCAGCCCTTCCCCGGGACTTGCCTACGAGCAGTACTTC
TRBV6-5	NA	TRBJ1-2	NA	CASSRTAVNYGYTF	TGTGCCAGCAGTCGGACAGCGGTGAACTATGGCTACACCTTC
TRBV11-3	once	TRBJ2-2	TRBD1	CASSLETGLTGELFF	TGTGCCAGCAGCTTGGAGACAGGGTTGACCGGGGAGCTGTTTTTT